This T cell receptor beta chain was profiled in a study of blood T cell repertoires in COVID-19. In the original workflow: How many nucleated cells were present was estimated from reference gene primer amplification. Produced via immunoSEQ multiplex PCR; TCRdb's table is partial and in-frame only. That table gives V, J and clone size, and the DNA gave D and trimming. The table includes approximately 270,000 clones, about nine tenths detected once. CDR1 and CDR2 (germline): SGHNT, YYREEE (reference sequence). V lost 1 base to trimming and J lost 5 bases; unmatched junction nucleotides: 6. The CDR3 consists of 15 residues.

This sequence joins TRBV5-4 and TRBJ2-3; 8 bases are a match to TRBD2. Sequencing input: peripheral blood. The origin of this receptor is a man aged 35 to 55 with active or convalescent COVID-19. The CDR3 reads CASSLITGGGDTQYF. The CDR3 nucleotides are TGTGCCAGCAGCTTGATAACGGGGGGGGGAGATACGCAGTATTTT.